Included here is one T cell receptor beta chain sequence, with context. Antigen unknown. Looked up from germline, CDR1 is MNHEY and CDR2 is SVGAGI. V trimming: 6 bases; J trimming: 5 bases; junction bases outside the gene matches: 10. The CDR3 covers 15 residues. The sample belongs to a study of shared clonotypes between healthy human individuals. Points from the study as a whole: Larger estimated richness was generally recorded for naive subsets relative to memory subsets. Non-shared clonotypes had lower generation probabilities than clonotypes shared by all four sorted-subset donors.

Some clones are missing from TCRdb's copy, which holds only in-frame ones; the method was immunoSEQ multiplex PCR. The data contain about 2,500,000 clones, 90% to 95% of them singletons. This clonotype was sampled from a man aged 18 to 30 in good health. The sample consisted of naive CD4+ T cells sorted from blood. Subset noted: CD45RA+ positively selected. The chain combines TRBV6-5 with TRBJ2-3, with 8 bases that match TRBD2. CDR3 DNA: TGTGCCAGCAGCCGGACGGGGGGGAACAAAGATACGCAGTATTTT. Translated, it gives CASSRTGGNKDTQYF.